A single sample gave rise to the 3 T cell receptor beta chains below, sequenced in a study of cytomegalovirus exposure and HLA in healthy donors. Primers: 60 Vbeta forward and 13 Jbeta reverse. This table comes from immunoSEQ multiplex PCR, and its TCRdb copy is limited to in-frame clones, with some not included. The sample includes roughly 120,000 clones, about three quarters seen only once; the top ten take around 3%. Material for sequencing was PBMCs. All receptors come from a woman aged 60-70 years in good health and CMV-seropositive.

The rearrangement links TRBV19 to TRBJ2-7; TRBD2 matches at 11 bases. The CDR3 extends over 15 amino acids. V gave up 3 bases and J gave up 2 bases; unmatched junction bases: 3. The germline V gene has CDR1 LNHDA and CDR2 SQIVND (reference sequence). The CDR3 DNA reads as TGTGCCAGTAGTATGGCGGGACTAGCGGCCTACGAGCAGTACTTC. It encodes CASSMAGLAAYEQYF.

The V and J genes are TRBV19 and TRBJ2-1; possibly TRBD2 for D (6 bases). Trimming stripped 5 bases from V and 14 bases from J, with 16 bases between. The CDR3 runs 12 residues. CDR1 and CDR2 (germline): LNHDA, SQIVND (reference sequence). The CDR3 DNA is TGTGCCAGTAGTCCCCCGACTAGTTCTAAGTTCTTC. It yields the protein CASSPPTSSKFF.

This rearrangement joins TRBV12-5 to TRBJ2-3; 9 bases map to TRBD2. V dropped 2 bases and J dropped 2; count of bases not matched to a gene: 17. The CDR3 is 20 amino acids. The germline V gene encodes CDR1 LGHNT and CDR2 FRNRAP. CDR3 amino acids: CASGLTRPQYSGSHTDTQYF. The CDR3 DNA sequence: TGTGCTAGTGGTTTGACCCGACCACAATATAGCGGGAGCCACACAGATACGCAGTATTTT.